This note documents a single T cell receptor (beta chain) sequence. V lost 3 bases and J 3 bases, leaving 5 bases between the germline ends. The CDR3 runs 12 residues. CDR1 is SEHNR, CDR2 FQNEAQ, per germline (reference sequence). This sample is drawn from a study of blood T cell repertoires in COVID-19. Overall study context: The origin of the acute and convalescent COVID-19 samples was the United States, Italy and Spain. PBMCs, B-cell-depleted T cells, or T cells provided the cDNA or gDNA that made up the material.

Profiling relied on immunoSEQ multiplex PCR, and the TCRdb table lists in-frame clones only, not all of them. The sample contains about 120,000 clones, more than 80% of which appear only once. The sequence was obtained from a woman aged 60-75 years with COVID-19, enrolled during active disease. Sequencing was done on a sample of peripheral blood. The rearrangement joins TRBV7-9 to TRBJ1-2; D unclear. The CDR3 sequence: CASSFQYYGYTF. The CDR3 region has the DNA TGTGCCAGCAGCTTCCAGTACTATGGCTACACCTTC.